This T cell receptor (beta chain) was observed in a study of graft-versus-host responses after intestinal transplantation. Study-level information: Each recipient received a multivisceral, liver-intestinal, or isolated intestinal graft.

Study outcomes and limitations: GvH clones turned up in recipient marrow; some had shown up first in ileum or blood. Early post-transplant declines in HvG were associated with peak levels of circulating GvH clones.

Of note for this clone: Its antigen is not known.

Trimming took 6 bases from V and 4 from J; bases not matched to a gene: 7. Germline CDR1 reads SNHLY; CDR2 reads FYNNEI. CDR3 size: 14 residues. The assay was immunoSEQ multiplex PCR, and TCRdb's table has in-frame clones only and misses some. The sample lists 78,000 or so clones; roughly 87% were seen once. J is TRBJ1-2 and V is TRBV2; TRBD1 matches 8 bases. The sequenced sample was unstimulated CD8+ T cells sorted from spleen or lymph node cells, obtained before transplant. This sequence was found in a human donor who was the organ donor for an intestinal transplant. The CDR3 sequence: CASRADRAGYGYTF. CDR3 DNA sequence: TGTGCCAGCAGGGCGGACAGGGCGGGCTATGGCTACACCTTC.